The 29 T cell receptor beta chains in this list originate from one sample, sequenced in a study of T cell responses to AZD1222 COVID-19 vaccine. Method: immunoSEQ multiplex PCR; TCRdb's copy keeps in-frame clones and lacks some. The repertoire includes some 110,000 clones, roughly 91% of them detected once, and 6% to 8.5% sits in the top ten. Source: peripheral blood, taken 28 days after the second AZD1222 dose. These TCRs come from an adult who received the AZD1222 COVID-19 vaccine.

V is TRBV5-1 and J is TRBJ2-7; D is uncertain. Trimming removed 1 base from V and 0 bases from J, with 5 bases in between. Germline V lookup: CDR1 SGHRS, CDR2 YFSETQ. The CDR3 covers 13 residues. The CDR3 loop is CASSLTGSYEQYF. In DNA form, the CDR3 reads TGCGCCAGCAGCTTGACCGGCTCCTACGAGCAGTACTTC.

The rearrangement uses TRBV28 and TRBJ2-1; D call uncertain. This CDR3 is 14 amino acids long. Trimming left V 2 bases short and J 7 bases short, with 12 bases between. Germline values: CDR1 MDHEN, CDR2 SYDVKM. This CDR3 reads CASSLDTRANEQFF. The CDR3 nucleotides read TGTGCCAGCAGTTTAGATACTCGGGCAAATGAGCAGTTCTTC.

This clone has just a few counts. V is TRBV28 and J is TRBJ2-1; no definite D call. This CDR3 comprises 13 residues. V lost 3 bases to trimming and J lost 10 bases, with 13 bases between them. CDR1 is MDHEN, CDR2 SYDVKM, per germline. This chain's CDR3 is CASSFPPTAEQFF. The CDR3 DNA follows: TGTGCCAGCAGTTTTCCCCCTACTGCGGAGCAGTTCTTC.

The gene calls are TRBV9 and TRBJ2-2; a possible D gene is TRBD2 (5 bases). The CDR3 is 15 amino acids. Germline V gene sequence: CDR1 SGDLS, CDR2 YYNGEE. V lost 4 bases and J 7 bases, leaving 17 bases between the germline ends. DNA for the CDR3: TGTGCCAGCAGCCAAGAGGAGGCCCGCCGCGGGGAGCTGTTTTTT. This gives the protein CASSQEEARRGELFF.

The chain couples TRBV9 to TRBJ1-2; D may be TRBD1 (6 bases). The CDR3 consists of 15 residues. V was pared by 3 bases and J by 5 bases, with 17 bases between. Germline CDR1 is SGDLS and CDR2 is YYNGEE. CDR3 bases: TGTGCCAGCAGCGGACGTGGGGGGGCTAGGTATGGCTACACCTTC. Protein product: CASSGRGGARYGYTF.

Only one count was recorded for this clone. The chain links TRBV19 to TRBJ2-3; D call uncertain. CDR1 LNHDA and CDR2 SQIVND come from the germline V gene (reference sequence). Trimming pared 2 bases from V and 1 base from J, leaving 19 bases between. The CDR3 totals 18 residues. CDR3 DNA: TGTGCCAGTAGTATACCCGTCCTAGGCGCTGGGCGCACAGATACGCAGTATTTT. Its translation is CASSIPVLGAGRTDTQYF.

The chain is built from TRBV18 and TRBJ2-7, with D perhaps matching TRBD2 (6 bases). The CDR3 runs 16 residues. The V gene's germline CDR1 is KGHSH and CDR2 LQKENI. V lost 2 bases and J 1 base, leaving 15 bases between the germline ends. The CDR3 DNA is TGTGCCAGCTCACCAGGTTCTACCGCGGGGTCCTACGAGCAGTACTTC. Translation: CASSPGSTAGSYEQYF.

The DNA of the CDR3 is TGTGCCAGTAGTTTCCGCAGTTCGGTTGAAGCTTTCTTT. It is translated as CASSFRSSVEAFF. The J gene is TRBJ1-1, the V gene TRBV19; D call uncertain. The CDR3 has 13 amino acids. The V gene's germline CDR1 is LNHDA and CDR2 SQIVND (reference sequence). V was trimmed by 5 bases and J by 7 bases, leaving 14 bases between them.

This chain uses TRBV19 with TRBJ1-3; 8 nucleotides align to TRBD1. The V gene end was trimmed by 4 bases and the J gene end by 4 bases; junction bases not matched to a gene: 9. CDR1 is LNHDA and CDR2 is SQIVND in the germline V gene (reference sequence). The CDR3 is 16 amino acids. The CDR3 DNA follows: TGTGCCAGTAGTACAGGACAGGGAAGGATCGGAAACACCATATATTTT. Translation gives CASSTGQGRIGNTIYF. Using reference TRBV19 and TRBJ1-3 for the parts outside the CDR3, the full variable domain is DGGITQSPKYLFRKEGQNVTLSCEQNLNHDAMYWYRQDPGQGLRLIYYSQIVNDFQKGDIAEGYSVSREKKESFPLTVTSAQKNPTAFYLCASSTGQGRIGNTIYFGEGSWLTVV.

The chain is built from TRBV3-1 (or the pseudogene TRBV3-2) and TRBJ2-1; TRBD1 aligns across 9 bases. V shed 6 bases, J shed 6 bases, and the junction held 12 bases outside the gene matches. CDR1 is LGHDT, CDR2 YNNKEL, per germline (reference sequence). CDR3 size: 16 residues. The CDR3, as DNA: TGTGCCAGCAGGCCTTCACCGGGACAGGGCGTCAATGAGCAGTTCTTC. This gives the protein CASRPSPGQGVNEQFF.

The table lists this clone with a few counts. V is TRBV28 and J is TRBJ2-7; D may be TRBD2 (6 bases). V was shortened by 0 bases and J by 2 bases, with 17 bases between the two germline ends. The CDR3 is 17 residues long. Germline values: CDR1 MDHEN, CDR2 SYDVKM. CDR3 sequence reads: CASSLWGRGAGTYEQYF. CDR3 bases: TGTGCCAGCAGTTTATGGGGGCGGGGCGCAGGAACCTACGAGCAGTACTTC.

This chain links TRBV28 with TRBJ1-3, with D hard to call. Germline values: CDR1 MDHEN, CDR2 SYDVKM. The CDR3 is 13 amino acids. The V end lost 6 bases, the J end lost 8 bases, and 14 bases lay between the germline ends. CDR3 nucleotides: TGTGCCAGCAGGGTAGCGGGGTTGCACACCATATATTTT. As protein: CASRVAGLHTIYF. Drawing the rest from reference TRBV28 and TRBJ1-3, the complete variable domain is DVKVTQSSRYLVKRTGEKVFLECVQDMDHENMFWYRQDPGLGLRLIYFSYDVKMKEKGDIPEGYSVSREKKERFSLILESASTNQTSMYLCASRVAGLHTIYFGEGSWLTVV.

V usage is TRBV4-3 and J usage is TRBJ2-4, with D possibly matching TRBD2 (5 bases). The V and J ends lost 5 bases and 2 bases respectively, with 19 bases between them. Per the germline V gene, CDR1 is LGHNA and CDR2 is YSLEER. The CDR3 sequence is 17 residues long. The CDR3 loop reads CASSSSTSVVSKNIQYF. CDR3 sequence (DNA): TGCGCCAGCAGCTCAAGTACTAGTGTGGTTTCCAAAAACATTCAGTACTTC.

CDR3: CATSRDRTGRAYEQYF. For the CDR3, the DNA is TGTGCCACCAGCAGAGATAGAACGGGCAGGGCCTACGAGCAGTACTTC. The J gene is TRBJ2-7, the V gene TRBV15, with D possibly matching TRBD1 (5 bases). CDR1 is LNHNV and CDR2 is YYDKDF in the germline V gene (reference sequence). Trimming cost V 0 bases and J 2 bases, with 14 bases left between them. The CDR3 runs 16 residues.

The chain carries TRBV6-4 and TRBJ1-6; D uncertain. The germline V gene encodes CDR1 MRHNA and CDR2 SNTAGT. Between the trimmed V and J ends, which lost 3 bases and 9 bases, there was a span of 15 bases. This CDR3 spans 15 amino acids. CDR3 protein: CASSELGVAGSPLHF. As DNA, the CDR3 is TGTGCCAGCAGTGAGTTAGGAGTTGCGGGTTCACCCCTCCACTTT.

This chain connects TRBV19 to TRBJ2-5; D unclear. The CDR3 length is 14 residues. CDR1 LNHDA and CDR2 SQIVND come from the germline V gene (reference sequence). V lost 7 bases and J 5 bases, leaving 17 bases between the germline ends. CDR3 protein: CASKLGSPGETQYF. DNA for the CDR3: TGTGCCAGTAAGCTCGGCAGCCCGGGTGAGACCCAGTACTTC.

This CDR3 is CAGLGLLTLAKNIQYF. The CDR3 region has the DNA TGTGCTGGACTAGGTCTGCTGACTCTAGCCAAAAACATTCAGTACTTC. This chain connects TRBV30 to TRBJ2-4; TRBD2 agrees at 7 bases. This CDR3 spans 16 amino acids. CDR1 is GTSNPN, CDR2 SVGIG, per germline (reference sequence). Drawing the rest from reference TRBV30 and TRBJ2-4, the complete variable domain is SQTIHQWPATLVQPVGSPLSLECTVEGTSNPNLYWYRQAAGRGLQLLFYSVGIGQISSEVPQNLSASRPQDRQFILSSKKLLLSDSGFYLCAGLGLLTLAKNIQYFGAGTRLSVL.

The CDR3 bases are TGCGCCAGCAGTCCTACGTTTGGGACCTCGGGGTCCTACGAGCAGTACTTC. Translated, it gives CASSPTFGTSGSYEQYF. This sequence joins TRBV5-1 and TRBJ2-7, with D perhaps given as TRBD1 or TRBD2 (5 bases each). Trimming left V 5 bases short and J 1 base short, with 22 bases between. The CDR3 is 17 residues long. The germline V gene has CDR1 SGHRS and CDR2 YFSETQ. Full variable domain (remainder filled in from reference TRBV5-1 and TRBJ2-7): KAGVTQTPRYLIKTRGQQVTLSCSPISGHRSVSWYQQTPGQGLQFLFEYFSETQRNKGNFPGRFSGRQFSNSRSEMNVSTLELGDSALYLCASSPTFGTSGSYEQYFGPGTRLTVT.

The J gene is TRBJ2-7, the V gene TRBV4-3, with D unresolved. The CDR3 totals 16 residues. Germline-derived CDR1 and CDR2 are LGHNA and YSLEER. V lost 0 bases and J lost 2, with 14 bases in between. The CDR3 DNA follows: TGCGCCAGCAGCCAAGAAGTTGCTCTAGACCCCTACGAGCAGTACTTC. Residues: CASSQEVALDPYEQYF.

The DNA for the CDR3 is TGTGCCAGCAGCTTAACTGTCGGCAATGAGCAGTTCTTC. Amino acid sequence: CASSLTVGNEQFF. This sequence joins TRBV7-3 and TRBJ2-1; D remains ambiguous. The CDR3 runs to 13 residues. V was shortened by 0 bases and J by 6 bases, with 6 bases between the two germline ends. Germline V gene data show CDR1 as SGHTA and CDR2 as FQGTGA.

This clone turned up a few times. The chain has TRBV5-1 and TRBJ1-1, with TRBD1 as a possible D gene (5 bases). In germline, CDR1 is SGHRS, CDR2 YFSETQ. V lost 5 bases and J lost 1, with 12 bases in between. The CDR3 is 14 amino acids. CDR3 amino acids: CASRFGTGNTEAFF. CDR3 nucleotide sequence: TGCGCCAGCAGATTCGGGACGGGGAACACTGAAGCTTTCTTT.

The gene calls are TRBV14 and TRBJ2-5; 11 nucleotides line up with TRBD2. Germline loops: CDR1 SGHDN, CDR2 FVKESK. The CDR3 contains 21 residues. The ends lost 0 bases at V and 2 bases at J; junction bases unmatched: 17. The CDR3 region is CASSQDPFEGSPSGGQETQYF. DNA for the CDR3: TGTGCCAGCAGCCAAGACCCTTTTGAGGGGTCGCCTAGCGGGGGGCAAGAGACCCAGTACTTC. Full variable domain (rest looked up from reference TRBV14 and TRBJ2-5): EAGVTQFPSHSVIEKGQTVTLRCDPISGHDNLYWYRRVMGKEIKFLLHFVKESKQDESGMPNNRFLAERTGGTYSTLKVQPAELEDSGVYFCASSQDPFEGSPSGGQETQYFGPGTRLLVL.

The chain uses TRBV21-1 and TRBJ2-7; no DNA check was done on the table's D call, TRBD2. TRBV21-1 is noted as a pseudogene. This CDR3 is built from 16 residues. The CDR3 DNA follows: TGTGCCAGCAGCAAAGGAGGCCCTAGCGGGAGTTACGAGCAGTACTTC. It translates to CASSKGGPSGSYEQYF.

J is TRBJ1-3 and V is TRBV19; D is undetermined. CDR1 LNHDA and CDR2 SQIVND come from the germline V gene (reference sequence). The CDR3 is 14 residues long. V gave up 7 bases and J gave up 0 bases, with 10 bases separating them. The DNA for the CDR3 is TGTGCCAGTATGTTGATTCTCTCTGGAAACACCATATATTTT. Amino acids: CASMLILSGNTIYF.

This chain connects TRBV5-1 to TRBJ1-6; D call uncertain. The CDR3 spans 10 residues. Trimming took 9 bases from V and 8 from J, leaving 6 bases between them. The germline CDR1 and CDR2 sequences are SGHRS and YFSETQ. This CDR3 reads CATTDSPLHF. In nucleotides, the CDR3 is TGCGCCACTACTGATTCACCCCTCCACTTT.

The chain carries TRBV9 and TRBJ2-5; possibly TRBD1 for D (6 bases). The germline V gene encodes CDR1 SGDLS and CDR2 YYNGEE. V lost 3 bases to trimming and J lost 3 bases, with 18 bases between them. The CDR3 extends over 16 amino acids. The CDR3 spells CASSEGVVISEETQYF. The CDR3 DNA is TGTGCCAGCAGCGAGGGGGTCGTAATATCGGAAGAGACCCAGTACTTC.

This chain uses TRBV5-1 with TRBJ1-1; 9 nucleotides align to TRBD1. The CDR3 has 14 amino acids. V trimming: 4 bases; J trimming: 1 base; junction bases outside the gene matches: 2. Germline assignment: CDR1 SGHRS and CDR2 YFSETQ. The CDR3 region has the DNA TGCGCCAGCAGCGGGGACAGGGCGAACACTGAAGCTTTCTTT. It translates to CASSGDRANTEAFF.

This chain connects TRBV23-1 to TRBJ2-1; D is possibly TRBD2 (7 bases). TRBV23-1 is identified as an open reading frame with a role that is uncertain. Between the trimmed V and J ends, which lost 1 base and 2 bases, there was a span of 27 bases. The CDR3 runs to 21 residues. This CDR3 reads CASSQFIRGDTRTSPYNEQFF. CDR3 coding DNA: TGCGCCAGCAGTCAATTCATACGGGGGGACACCCGGACTAGTCCCTACAATGAGCAGTTCTTC.

V is TRBV3-1 (or the pseudogene TRBV3-2) and J is TRBJ2-7, with 11 bases lining up with TRBD1. With V trimmed by 1 base and J by 4 bases, 3 bases remained unmatched. Germline CDR1 is LGHDT and CDR2 is YNNKEL (reference sequence). There are 15 residues in the CDR3. CDR3 sequence reads: CASSQGTGGWYEQYF. In DNA form, the CDR3 reads TGTGCCAGCAGCCAAGGGACAGGGGGCTGGTACGAGCAGTACTTC.